This T cell receptor beta chain was identified during a study of T cell responses to AZD1222 COVID-19 vaccine. The germline V gene encodes CDR1 KGHSH and CDR2 LQKENI. The CDR3 has 14 residues. The V gene end was trimmed by 3 bases and the J gene end by 5 bases; junction bases not matched to a gene: 4. Findings and limits, study-wide: The donors showed a predominance of white British ancestry and of females, with possible underestimation of clonal diversity. The number of AZD1222 recipients seropositive at baseline was only 6 or 7.

Turning to this clone: Its antigen is still unknown.

Repertoires were generated with immunoSEQ multiplex PCR, while TCRdb's copy carries only in-frame clones and drops some. The data contain about 100,000 clones, about 88% of them singletons. The sequence derives from an adult in good health. The V call is TRBV18, the J call TRBJ1-5; 7 bases match TRBD1. Specimen: peripheral blood, collected on day 0 of AZD1222 vaccination. CDR3 protein: CASSPSQGDQPQHF. The CDR3 DNA reads as TGTGCCAGCTCACCCTCCCAGGGGGATCAGCCCCAGCATTTT.